This TCR beta chain originates from a study of molecular identifiers for immune sequencing clone quantification. Study findings and constraints: Sizes of clones that are highly expanded could be underestimated (if identical TCR molecules share a barcode). Effector cells had over 98% of their molecules in clones above 20 RNA copies, while naive cells had under 1%.

Making the bulk TCR libraries relied on previously described methods and listed TCR primers. MiXCR, run by TCRdb on the PCR reads, gives a single entry per CDR3 protein. Here the sample spans 50,000 to 70,000 distinct CDR3 sequences, under 20% being singletons. This clonotype was seen a single time. Its antigen is unidentified. This may stem from a read error, because a much larger clone lies one nucleotide away. Germline lookup yields CDR1 LGHNT and CDR2 FRNRAP. This CDR3 spans 13 amino acids. The sequence derives from a human donor in good health. Some libraries in this study had Jurkat cell RNA spiked in. V usage is TRBV12-5 and J usage is TRBJ2-1; D not resolved. The sequenced material came from naive CD8+ T cells from blood, with Jurkat cell RNA spiked in. Regarding subset: FACS-sorted CD8+CD4-CCR7+CD45RA+ naive T cells. The CDR3 loop reads CASSLGDRSEQFF. As DNA, the CDR3 is TGTGCTAGTAGTTTAGGTGACCGGAGTGAGCAGTTCTTC.